This T cell receptor (beta chain) was obtained from a study of T-cell memory formation after mild COVID-19. The overall study: Largely, TCR clusters stayed within a single donor.

cDNA libraries for TCR alpha and TCR beta, carrying sample barcodes and UMIs, came from 5'RACE with constant-segment primers. TCRdb re-derived calls from the 5' RACE reads in MiXCR, one entry per CDR3 protein. In the table there are 450,000 to 650,000 distinct CDR3 sequences, roughly 21% of which are singletons. The CDR3 consists of 16 residues. V lost 5 bases, J lost 2 bases, and 12 bases stayed unmatched. Germline values: CDR1 SGHVS, CDR2 FNYEAQ. The J gene is TRBJ2-7, the V gene TRBV7-6; 7 bases fit TRBD1. The material sequenced was PBMCs or a T cell subset sorted from them (not recorded which). The source is an adult woman who had mild COVID-19 (a few samples of this study predate the infection). Cell type and time point are not known. This CDR3 reads CASSPTGDGTTYEQYF. The CDR3 DNA sequence: TGTGCCAGCAGCCCCACAGGGGACGGGACGACCTACGAGCAGTACTTC.